This T cell receptor (beta chain) was found in a study of blood T cell repertoires in COVID-19. Overall study context: Sites in the United States, Italy and Spain provided acute and convalescent COVID-19 samples.

Individuals drawn from 20 to 30 US areas were about 18 to 95 years old. Cohort placement rested on clinical history that participants reported themselves. The protocol was immunoSEQ multiplex PCR, while the TCRdb copy is restricted to in-frame clones and leaves out a portion. Seen here are around 320,000 clones, 85% to 95% observed once, and the top ten hold about 4%. This clonotype was sampled from a woman in her twenties or thirties who had been exposed to COVID-19. What was sequenced was PBMCs or T cells enriched from blood (not recorded which).

CDR3 nucleotides: TGTGCCAGCAGGACAGGGGGCCCGAACGAGCAGTACTTC. The encoded protein is CASRTGGPNEQYF. The chain carries TRBV2 and TRBJ2-7, with 10 positions matching TRBD1. The CDR3 has 13 residues. Germline V gives CDR1 SNHLY, CDR2 FYNNEI. Trimming took 6 bases from V and 5 from J; bases not matched to a gene: 4.